What follows are 7 T cell receptor beta chains derived from one specimen sequenced in a study of Ad26.COV2.S vaccination and SARS-CoV-2 variants. Documented treatment: about 20 received Ad26.COV2.S at low or high dose, single or two shots; 5 received placebo; per-sample allocation not given. It was on day 63 after the first vaccine or placebo injection that samples were taken. Clones were read by immunoSEQ multiplex PCR, and TCRdb kept only the in-frame ones, dropping some. This sample has hundreds of thousands of clones; about 88% occur once, and the top ten carry approximately 5.9%. Here the sequenced sample was peripheral blood, taken in a trial of Ad26.COV2.S vaccine versus placebo. Source of these receptors: a person between 18 and 65 years old who received the Ad26.COV2.S COVID-19 vaccine or a placebo.

Worth noting for this clone: A far larger clone is just one base off, so this is likely a read error. The rearrangement uses TRBV11-1 and TRBJ2-7; D is unclear. The CDR3 length is 11 residues. The germline V gene encodes CDR1 SGHAT and CDR2 FQDESV (reference sequence). Trimming removed 5 bases from V and 0 bases from J, with 2 bases in between. CDR3 residues: CASSRSYEQYF. CDR3 DNA: TGTGCCAGCAGCCGCTCCTACGAGCAGTACTTC.

This chain joins TRBV7-2 and TRBJ2-1; possible D gene TRBD2, 5 bases. V was cut by 3 bases and J by 6 bases, with 21 bases left in between. The CDR3 sequence is 17 residues long. Germline CDR1 SGHTA, CDR2 FQGNSA. CDR3 nucleotide sequence: TGTGCCAGCAGCTTCCAATTGGGAGCCTCCTCCGTCAATGAGCAGTTCTTC. This encodes CASSFQLGASSVNEQFF.

The J gene is TRBJ1-1, the V gene TRBV28; the D gene is possibly TRBD1 (5 bases). Trimming removed 2 bases at V and 1 base at J, with 14 bases between. The CDR3 totals 16 residues. Germline assignment: CDR1 MDHEN and CDR2 SYDVKM. The CDR3 region has the DNA TGTGCCAGCAGTTTAGGCAGGGCCCTCCAGAACACTGAAGCTTTCTTT. It is translated as CASSLGRALQNTEAFF.

The chain has TRBV5-8 and TRBJ2-1; TRBD1 aligns across 7 bases. This CDR3 comprises 15 residues. The germline V gene has CDR1 SGHTS and CDR2 YDEGEE. V gave up 7 bases and J gave up 2 bases; unmatched junction bases: 9. CDR3 sequence: CASLQTGIPYNEQFF. Here the CDR3 DNA reads TGTGCCAGCCTGCAGACAGGGATTCCCTACAATGAGCAGTTCTTC. Based on the CDR3 plus reference TRBV5-8 and TRBJ2-1, the full variable domain is EAGVTQSPTHLIKTRGQQATLRCSPISGHTSVYWYQQALGLGLQFLLWYDEGEERNRGNFPPRFSGRQFPNYSSELNVNALELEDSALYLCASLQTGIPYNEQFFGPGTRLTVL.

The rearrangement joins TRBV19 to TRBJ1-1, with TRBD1 as a possible D gene (6 bases). The CDR3 runs 14 residues. V lost 5 bases, J lost 3 bases, and 13 bases lay in between. In germline, CDR1 is LNHDA, CDR2 SQIVND (reference sequence). Written as DNA, the CDR3 is TGTGCCAGTAGTTTTAACAGGGAGCACACTGAAGCTTTCTTT. It is translated as CASSFNREHTEAFF.

J is TRBJ2-7 and V is TRBV28, with D maybe TRBD1 (5 bases). The CDR3 length is 11 residues. The V and J ends lost 9 bases and 4 bases respectively, with 10 bases between them. The germline gives CDR1 MDHEN, CDR2 SYDVKM. This CDR3 is CASKTAYEQYF. The CDR3 DNA is TGTGCCAGTAAGACAGCTTACGAGCAGTACTTC.

The chain is built from TRBV27 and TRBJ2-2, with D perhaps matching TRBD2 (6 bases). Trimming left V 5 bases short and J 6 bases short, with 13 bases between. The length of the CDR3 is 14 residues. Germline values: CDR1 MNHEY, CDR2 SMNVEV (reference sequence). CDR3 DNA sequence: TGTGCCAGCAGTGCGGGATTCAGCCCCGGGGAGCTGTTTTTT. This sequence encodes CASSAGFSPGELFF.